Below, 10 T cell receptor beta chains from the same sample are listed, as sequenced in a study of T cells in Graves' hyperthyroidism and ophthalmopathy. The TCR beta CDR3 regions underwent amplification using RNA transcripts as the source. The TCR CDR3 first-round RT-PCR relied on the HTBI primer set. One entry per CDR3 protein, called by TCRdb with MiXCR from the multiplex PCR reads. Here the sample spans approximately 510,000 distinct CDR3 sequences, roughly 20% being singletons. Sequenced: blood. These receptors all stem from a man younger than 35 with Graves' hyperthyroidism.

This chain links TRBV20-1 with TRBJ1-1, with 8 bases identical to TRBD1. The CDR3 length is 13 residues. The V gene end was trimmed by 8 bases and the J gene end by 0 bases; junction bases not matched to a gene: 5. The germline CDR1 and CDR2 sequences are DFQATT and SNEGSKA (reference sequence). CDR3 residues: CSPWTGMNTEAFF. The CDR3 DNA sequence: TGCAGTCCTTGGACAGGGATGAACACTGAAGCTTTCTTT.

This clonotype has ten or more counts. The CDR3 nucleotides read TGCAGTGCTGCGACTAGCGGGGGCCCCGAGTACTTC. This codes for CSAATSGGPEYF. This chain links TRBV20-1 with TRBJ2-5, with TRBD2 identical over 12 bases. V lost 5 bases, J lost 12 bases, and 7 bases stayed unmatched. CDR1 is DFQATT, CDR2 SNEGSKA, per germline (reference sequence). The CDR3 covers 12 residues.

Ten or more counts support this clonotype. The CDR3 nucleotides are TGTGCCAGCAAAAGACAGGGGGCCTACTATGGCTACACCTTC. Residues: CASKRQGAYYGYTF. The chain couples TRBV6-1 to TRBJ1-2, with TRBD1 matching 10 bases. This CDR3 has 14 residues. Trimming cost V 7 bases and J 3 bases; bases outside gene matches: 5. The germline CDR1 and CDR2 sequences are MNHNS and SASEGT.

J is TRBJ2-5 and V is TRBV7-8, with TRBD1 matching over 7 bases. V shed 4 bases, J shed 1 base, and the junction held 6 bases outside the gene matches. Germline CDR1 SGHVS, CDR2 FQNEAQ. The CDR3 has 15 residues. The CDR3 nucleotides are TGTGCCAGCAGCTCCTACAGGGGTTCCCAAGAGACCCAGTACTTC. It yields the protein CASSSYRGSQETQYF.

This sequence joins TRBV20-1 and TRBJ1-1; 9 nucleotides agree with TRBD1. The CDR3 consists of 13 residues. CDR1 is DFQATT and CDR2 is SNEGSKA in the germline V gene (reference sequence). J was trimmed by 2 bases and V by 6 bases; bases with no gene match: 4. The CDR3 loop reads CSAKTGGNTEAFF. The CDR3, as DNA: TGCAGTGCCAAAACAGGGGGCAACACTGAAGCTTTCTTT.

This clonotype was observed a handful of times. This sequence joins TRBV9 and TRBJ2-5; perhaps TRBD2 as D (6 bases). CDR1 and CDR2 (germline): SGDLS, YYNGEE. This CDR3 region has 14 residues. Trimming removed 0 bases at V and 5 bases at J, with 11 bases between. The CDR3 DNA follows: TGTGCCAGCAGCGTAGGTGCAGGGAGGGAGACCCAGTACTTC. Translation: CASSVGAGRETQYF.

Notes on this clonotype: A clone one base away is much larger, so this may be a read error. The V and J genes are TRBV2 and TRBJ2-5; D is possibly TRBD2 (5 bases). Trimming left V 2 bases short and J 1 base short, with 8 bases between. Germline CDR1 reads SNHLY; CDR2 reads FYNNEI. CDR3 length: 14 residues. CDR3 DNA sequence: TGTGCCAGCAGTGAATTCGGGGTCCAAGAGACCCAGTACTTC. This encodes CASSEFGVQETQYF.

This clonotype showed up many times. This chain links TRBV5-1 with TRBJ2-2; D unresolved. In germline, CDR1 is SGHRS, CDR2 YFSETQ. V lost 1 base to trimming and J lost 1 base, with 11 bases between them. The CDR3 loop spans 16 amino acids. CDR3 residues: CASSLFGPGNTGELFF. The CDR3 bases are TGCGCCAGCAGCTTGTTCGGTCCGGGGAACACCGGGGAGCTGTTTTTT.

This clonotype was detected ten times or more. V and J are TRBV20-1 and TRBJ2-5, with 8 bases lining up with TRBD2. This CDR3 has 13 amino acids. Per germline, CDR1 DFQATT and CDR2 SNEGSKA (reference sequence). The junction had 2 bases not matched to a gene; V was cut back by 4 bases and J by 1 base. The CDR3 is CSATGTSQETQYF. The CDR3 DNA is TGCAGTGCTACTGGGACTAGCCAAGAGACCCAGTACTTC.

This clonotype was counted at least ten times. The genes are TRBV28 and TRBJ1-2; no clear D. This CDR3 comprises 14 residues. V dropped 3 bases and J dropped 6 bases, with 14 bases sitting between them. Germline CDR1 is MDHEN and CDR2 is SYDVKM. CDR3 residues: CASSLAGIRNGYTF. Written as DNA, the CDR3 is TGTGCCAGCAGTTTGGCAGGAATCCGGAATGGCTACACCTTC.